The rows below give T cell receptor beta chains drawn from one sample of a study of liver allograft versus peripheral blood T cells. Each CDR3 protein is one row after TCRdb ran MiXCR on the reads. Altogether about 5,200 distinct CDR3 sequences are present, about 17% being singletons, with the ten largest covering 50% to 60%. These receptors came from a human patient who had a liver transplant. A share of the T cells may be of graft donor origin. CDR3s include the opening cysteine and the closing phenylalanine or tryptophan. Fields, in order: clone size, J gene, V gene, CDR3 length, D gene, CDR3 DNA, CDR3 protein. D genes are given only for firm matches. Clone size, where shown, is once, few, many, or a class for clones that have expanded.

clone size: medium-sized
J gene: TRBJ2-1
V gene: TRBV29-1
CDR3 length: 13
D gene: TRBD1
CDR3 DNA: TGCAGCGATCAGACAGGGACCTACAATGAGCAGTTCTTC
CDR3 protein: CSDQTGTYNEQFF

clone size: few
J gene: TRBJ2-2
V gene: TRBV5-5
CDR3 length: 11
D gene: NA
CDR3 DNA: TGTGCCAGCAGCTACACCGGGGAGCTGTTTTTT
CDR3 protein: CASSYTGELFF

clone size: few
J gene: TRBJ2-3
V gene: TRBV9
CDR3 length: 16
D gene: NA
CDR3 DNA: TGTGCCAGCAGCGTAAAAGGGGGGGGTAGCACAGATACGCAGTATTTT
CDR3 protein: CASSVKGGGSTDTQYF

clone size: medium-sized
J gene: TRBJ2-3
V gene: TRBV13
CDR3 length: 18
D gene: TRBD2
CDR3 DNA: TGTGCCAGCAGCCACACACCCTCTAGCGGGGGGGCCTCAGATACGCAGTATTTT
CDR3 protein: CASSHTPSSGGASDTQYF

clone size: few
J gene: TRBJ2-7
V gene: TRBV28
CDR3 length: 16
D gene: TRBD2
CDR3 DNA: TGTGCCAGCAGTTTAAGGCTTGGCGGGGGGGCCTACGAGCAGTACTTC
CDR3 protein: CASSLRLGGGAYEQYF

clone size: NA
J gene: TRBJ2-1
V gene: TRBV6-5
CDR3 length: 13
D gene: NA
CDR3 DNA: TGTGCCAACAGTTACGGCGGTCCCAATGAGCAGTTCTTC
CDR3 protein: CANSYGGPNEQFF

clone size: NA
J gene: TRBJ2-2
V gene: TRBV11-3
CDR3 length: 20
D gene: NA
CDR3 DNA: TGTGCCAGCAGCAAAGCGGACCGCTCCCCCTCTTTCGCGAACACCGGGGAGCTGTTTTTT
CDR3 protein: CASSKADRSPSFANTGELFF

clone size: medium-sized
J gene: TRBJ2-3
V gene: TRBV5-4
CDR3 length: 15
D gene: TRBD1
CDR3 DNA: TGTGCCAGCAGTTGGGGACAGGGAAACACAGATACGCAGTATTTT
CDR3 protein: CASSWGQGNTDTQYF

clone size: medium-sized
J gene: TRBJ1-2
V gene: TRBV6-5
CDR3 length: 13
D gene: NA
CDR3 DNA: TGTGCCAGCAGTTATTTTCGACAGTATGGCTACACCTTC
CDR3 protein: CASSYFRQYGYTF

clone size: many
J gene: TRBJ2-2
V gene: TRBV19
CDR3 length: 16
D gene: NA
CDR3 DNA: TGTGCCAGTAGTATGGAACACTCATTCAACACCGGGGAGCTGTTTTTT
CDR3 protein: CASSMEHSFNTGELFF

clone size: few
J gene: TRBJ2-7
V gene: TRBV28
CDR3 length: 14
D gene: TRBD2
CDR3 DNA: TGTGCCAGCAGTCATGGGCTAGCGGGCTACGAGCAGTACTTC
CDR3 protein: CASSHGLAGYEQYF

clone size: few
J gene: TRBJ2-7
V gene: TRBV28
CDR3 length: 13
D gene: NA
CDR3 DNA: TGTGCCAGCACCCTTACGGATACCTACGAGCAGTACTTC
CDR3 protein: CASTLTDTYEQYF

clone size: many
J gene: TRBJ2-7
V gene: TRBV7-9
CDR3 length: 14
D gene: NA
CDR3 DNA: TGTGCCAGCAGCTCACTCGGACAAGCCTACGAGCAGTACTTC
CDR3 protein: CASSSLGQAYEQYF

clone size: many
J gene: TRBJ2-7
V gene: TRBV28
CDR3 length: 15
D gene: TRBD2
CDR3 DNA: TGTGCCAGCAGGCAAGGACTAGCGGGAGGGTCCGAGCAGTACTTC
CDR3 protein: CASRQGLAGGSEQYF

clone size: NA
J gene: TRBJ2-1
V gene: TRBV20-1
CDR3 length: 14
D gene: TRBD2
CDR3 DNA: TGCAGTGCTAAACTAGCGGGACTAAACAATGAGCAGTTCTTC
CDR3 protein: CSAKLAGLNNEQFF

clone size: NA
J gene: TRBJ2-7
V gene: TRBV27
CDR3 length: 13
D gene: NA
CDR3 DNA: TGTGCCAGCGCAACCGGGACAATTTCCGAGCAGTACTTC
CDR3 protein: CASATGTISEQYF

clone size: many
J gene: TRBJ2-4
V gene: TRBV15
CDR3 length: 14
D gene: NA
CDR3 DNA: TGTGCCACCTACAACCCGGGTCCCAAAAACATTCAGTACTTC
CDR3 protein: CATYNPGPKNIQYF

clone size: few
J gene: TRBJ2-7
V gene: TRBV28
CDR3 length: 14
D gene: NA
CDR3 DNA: TGTGCCAGCAGTTACCTTGGGCGATACTACGAGCAGTACTTC
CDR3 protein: CASSYLGRYYEQYF

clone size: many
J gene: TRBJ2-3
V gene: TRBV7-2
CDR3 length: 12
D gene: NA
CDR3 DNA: TGTGCCAGCAGATATATTCGAGATACGCAGTATTTT
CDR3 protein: CASRYIRDTQYF

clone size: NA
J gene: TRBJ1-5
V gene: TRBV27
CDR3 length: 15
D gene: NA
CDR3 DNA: TGTGCCAGCAGTTTATGGGGGGACAGCAATCAGCCCCAGCATTTT
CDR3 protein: CASSLWGDSNQPQHF

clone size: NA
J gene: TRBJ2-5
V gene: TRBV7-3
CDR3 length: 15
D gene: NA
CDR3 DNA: TGTGCCAGCAGCTTACCGGAGGGAGACCAAGAGACCCAGTACTTC
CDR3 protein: CASSLPEGDQETQYF

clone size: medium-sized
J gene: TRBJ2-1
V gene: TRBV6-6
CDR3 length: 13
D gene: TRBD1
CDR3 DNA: TGTGCCAGCAGCCCCCGGGACAGCTGGGAGCAGTTCTTC
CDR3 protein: CASSPRDSWEQFF

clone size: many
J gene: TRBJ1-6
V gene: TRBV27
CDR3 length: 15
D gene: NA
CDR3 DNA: TGTGCCAGCAGTTTATCGGCAAGCCTAAATTCACCCCTCCACTTT
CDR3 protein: CASSLSASLNSPLHF

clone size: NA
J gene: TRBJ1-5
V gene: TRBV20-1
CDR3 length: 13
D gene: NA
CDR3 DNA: TGCAGTGCTAGAGTAGGGGAGCATCAGCCCCAGCATTTT
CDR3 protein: CSARVGEHQPQHF

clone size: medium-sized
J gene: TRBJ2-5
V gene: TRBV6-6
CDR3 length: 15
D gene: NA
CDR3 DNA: TGTGCCAGCAGTTACTCGGAACAGGGAGGCGAGACCCAGTACTTC
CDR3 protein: CASSYSEQGGETQYF

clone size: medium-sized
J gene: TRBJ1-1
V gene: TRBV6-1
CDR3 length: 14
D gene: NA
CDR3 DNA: TGTGCCAGCAGCCTGACAGAGTTGAACACTGAAGCTTTCTTT
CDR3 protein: CASSLTELNTEAFF

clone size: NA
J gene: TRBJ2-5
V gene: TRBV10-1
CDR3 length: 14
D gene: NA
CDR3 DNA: TGCGCCAGCAGTGAGAGGACAGACCAAGAGACCCAGTACTTC
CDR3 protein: CASSERTDQETQYF

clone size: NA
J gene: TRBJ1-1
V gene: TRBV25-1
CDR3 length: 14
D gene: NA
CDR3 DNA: TGTGCCAGCAGTGAATACGGACGAATAACTGAAGCTTTCTTT
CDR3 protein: CASSEYGRITEAFF

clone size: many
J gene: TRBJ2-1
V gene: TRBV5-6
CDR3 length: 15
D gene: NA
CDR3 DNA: TGTGCCAGCATCCCATGGGGAAAGACCAACAATGAGCAGTTCTTC
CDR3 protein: CASIPWGKTNNEQFF

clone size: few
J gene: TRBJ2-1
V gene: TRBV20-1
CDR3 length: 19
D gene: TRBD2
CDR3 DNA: TGCAGTGCTAGTATTCCGGCGGGGGGATCGCTGGGGGTATACAATGAGCAGTTCTTC
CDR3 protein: CSASIPAGGSLGVYNEQFF

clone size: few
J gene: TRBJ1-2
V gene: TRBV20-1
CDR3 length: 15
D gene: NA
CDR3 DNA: TGCAGTGCTAGAGACAGACCGCCAAGGAACTATGGCTACACCTTC
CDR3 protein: CSARDRPPRNYGYTF

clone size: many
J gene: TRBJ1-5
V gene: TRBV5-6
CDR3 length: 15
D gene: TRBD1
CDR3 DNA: TGTGCCAGCAGCGGGGGACAGGAAGGGGATCAGCCCCAGCATTTT
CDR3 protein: CASSGGQEGDQPQHF

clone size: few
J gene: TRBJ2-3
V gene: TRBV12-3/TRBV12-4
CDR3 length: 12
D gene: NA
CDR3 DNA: TGTGCCAGCAGTTCGGCCGGAGATACGCAGTATTTT
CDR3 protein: CASSSAGDTQYF

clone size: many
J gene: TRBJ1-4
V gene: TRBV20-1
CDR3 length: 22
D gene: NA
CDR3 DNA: TGCAGTGCTGGGTACCGGGAAAGCGTAATGGGTGCGACGACCGCTTATCATGAAAAACTGTTTTTT
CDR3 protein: CSAGYRESVMGATTAYHEKLFF

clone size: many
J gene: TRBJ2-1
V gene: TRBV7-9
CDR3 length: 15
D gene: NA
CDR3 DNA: TGTGCCAGCAGCTTAGCGGTTACAGGGACCTTTCAGCAGTTCTTC
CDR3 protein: CASSLAVTGTFQQFF

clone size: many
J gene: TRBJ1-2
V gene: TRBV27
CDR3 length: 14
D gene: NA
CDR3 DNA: TGTGCCAGCAGTTTATCAGGGGGACGCTATGGCTACACCTTC
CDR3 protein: CASSLSGGRYGYTF

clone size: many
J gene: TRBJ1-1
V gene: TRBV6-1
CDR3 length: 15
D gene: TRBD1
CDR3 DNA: TGTGCCAGCAGTGACACCCCGACAGGGCAAACTGAAGCTTTCTTT
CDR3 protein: CASSDTPTGQTEAFF

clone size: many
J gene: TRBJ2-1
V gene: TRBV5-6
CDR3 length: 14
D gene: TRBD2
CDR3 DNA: TGTGCCAGCAGCGCGGGACTAGCGGGATTTGAGCAGTTCTTC
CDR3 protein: CASSAGLAGFEQFF

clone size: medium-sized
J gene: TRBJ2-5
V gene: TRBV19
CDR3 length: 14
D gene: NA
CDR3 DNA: TGTGCCAGTAGTATTTCCCACGAGTCAGAGACCCAGTACTTC
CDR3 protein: CASSISHESETQYF

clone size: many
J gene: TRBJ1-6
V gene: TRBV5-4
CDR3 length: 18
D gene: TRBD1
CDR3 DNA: TGTGCCAGCAGCTTTGGGACAGGTCCCTACGACCATAATTCACCCCTCCACTTT
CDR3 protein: CASSFGTGPYDHNSPLHF

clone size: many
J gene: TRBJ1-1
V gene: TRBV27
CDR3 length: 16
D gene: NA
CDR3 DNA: TGTGCCAGCAGTCCCAGTGGGGGAGTAGGGAACACTGAAGCTTTCTTT
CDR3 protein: CASSPSGGVGNTEAFF

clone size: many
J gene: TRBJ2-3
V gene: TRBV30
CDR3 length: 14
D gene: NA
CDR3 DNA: TGTGCCTGGGACGAGGGTTCCCGCACAGATACGCAGTATTTT
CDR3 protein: CAWDEGSRTDTQYF

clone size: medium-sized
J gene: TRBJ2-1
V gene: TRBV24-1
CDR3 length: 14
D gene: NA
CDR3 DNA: TGTGCCACCAGTGAAGGGTCGGGGGTAAATGAGCAGTTCTTC
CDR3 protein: CATSEGSGVNEQFF

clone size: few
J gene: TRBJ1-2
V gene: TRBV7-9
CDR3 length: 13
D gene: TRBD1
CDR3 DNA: TGTGCCAGCAGTTCTGACAGGGGCTATGGCTACACCTTC
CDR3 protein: CASSSDRGYGYTF